Listed below are T cell receptor beta chains from one sample, sequenced in a study of shared clonotypes between healthy human individuals. Clones were sequenced by immunoSEQ multiplex PCR, and TCRdb holds only the in-frame ones, with some missing. The sample has approximately 2.3 million clones; approximately 93% are singletons. The specimen sequenced was naive CD4+ T cells from PBMCs. Receptors were obtained from a man between 18 and 29 years old in good health. Some clones in this sample may be carry-over from other donors' samples. CDR3s include the opening cysteine and the closing phenylalanine or tryptophan. The order of the fields is CDR3 protein, CDR3 DNA, D gene, clone size, CDR3 length, V gene, J gene. D genes are given only for firm matches. Only part of the rows carry a size: once, few, many, or a class if the clone is expanded.

CASSLGPGQTRF	TGCGCCAGCAGCTTGGGGCCGGGACAAACTAGATTC	NA	NA	12	TRBV5-1	TRBJ2-7
CASSPRTGSTGYTF	TGTGCCAGCAGTCCGAGGACAGGGAGCACTGGCTACACCTTC	TRBD1	NA	14	TRBV28	TRBJ1-2
CASSLEGGNTEAFF	TGTGCCAGCAGCCTCGAGGGGGGGAACACTGAAGCTTTCTTT	NA	NA	14	TRBV28	TRBJ1-1
CASSTWENQPQHF	TGTGCCAGTAGTACTTGGGAGAATCAGCCCCAGCATTTT	NA	NA	13	TRBV19	TRBJ1-5
CASSLGLAGPQETQYF	TGTGCCAGCAGCCTGGGACTAGCGGGACCCCAAGAGACCCAGTACTTC	TRBD2	NA	16	TRBV2	TRBJ2-5
CASKKSSGSPNHEQYF	TGTGCCAGCAAAAAGAGTAGCGGGAGTCCTAACCACGAGCAGTACTTC	TRBD2	NA	16	TRBV27	TRBJ2-7
CASSQDVRNTQYF	TGTGCCAGCAGCCAAGACGTACGGAATACGCAGTATTTT	NA	NA	13	TRBV4-2	TRBJ2-3
CASSLMTGHQPQHF	TGTGCCAGCAGTTTAATGACGGGGCATCAGCCCCAGCATTTT	NA	NA	14	TRBV28	TRBJ1-5
CAWTMAGGPVTQYF	TGTGCCTGGACTATGGCGGGAGGGCCAGTTACGCAGTATTTT	TRBD2	NA	14	TRBV30	TRBJ2-3
CASSFGGTAGNTIYF	TGTGCCAGCAGTTTTGGCGGGACCGCTGGAAACACCATATATTTT	NA	NA	15	TRBV28	TRBJ1-3
CASSGKGQVPTEAFF	TGTGCCAGCAGCGGAAAAGGACAGGTTCCAACTGAAGCTTTCTTT	TRBD1	NA	15	TRBV11-1	TRBJ1-1
CASSAQAIRSGELFF	TGTGCCAGCAGTGCGCAAGCAATTCGGTCTGGGGAGCTGTTTTTT	NA	NA	15	TRBV6-6	TRBJ2-2
CASSPYMSGTSYEQYF	TGTGCCAGCAGCCCATACATGAGCGGGACGTCCTACGAGCAGTACTTC	TRBD2	NA	16	TRBV7-9	TRBJ2-7
CASNQLGGKVVDTQYF	TGTGCCAGCAATCAACTGGGCGGGAAAGTTGTGGATACGCAGTATTTT	NA	NA	16	TRBV2	TRBJ2-3
CASSFTPGQNYGYTF	TGCGCCAGCAGCTTCACTCCCGGACAGAACTATGGCTACACCTTC	NA	NA	15	TRBV5-1	TRBJ1-2
CASSVEASGRFGTQYF	TGTGCCAGCAGCGTAGAGGCTAGCGGGAGATTTGGGACCCAGTACTTC	TRBD2	NA	16	TRBV9	TRBJ2-5
CASTRTSGRAYNEQFF	TGTGCCAGCACCCGGACTAGCGGGAGGGCATACAATGAGCAGTTCTTC	TRBD2	once	16	TRBV9	TRBJ2-1
CASSLIGGLGNTIYF	TGCGCCAGCAGCTTAATTGGAGGGCTGGGAAACACCATATATTTT	NA	NA	15	TRBV5-1	TRBJ1-3
CASSQAEAASGNTIYF	TGCGCCAGCAGCCAAGCTGAGGCAGCCTCTGGAAACACCATATATTTT	NA	NA	16	TRBV4-1	TRBJ1-3
CASSLQGSGELFF	TGTGCCAGCAGCTTGCAGGGTTCCGGGGAGCTGTTTTTT	NA	NA	13	TRBV5-6	TRBJ2-2
CASSERGRSGGYTF	TGTGCCAGCAGTGAACGGGGGAGATCAGGTGGCTACACCTTC	NA	NA	14	TRBV6-1	TRBJ1-2
CAVGRGSGANVLTF	TGTGCCGTGGGGAGGGGCTCTGGGGCCAACGTCCTGACTTTC	TRBD2	NA	14	TRBV28	TRBJ2-6
CASSRTRDTNYEQYF	TGTGCCAGCTCACGCACCCGGGACACCAATTACGAGCAGTACTTC	NA	NA	15	TRBV18	TRBJ2-7
CASSLSARMGTDTQYF	TGCGCCAGCAGCTTATCGGCCAGGATGGGCACAGATACGCAGTATTTT	NA	NA	16	TRBV5-1	TRBJ2-3
CASSPGSDRGSEAFF	TGTGCCAGCTCACCAGGAAGTGACAGGGGAAGTGAAGCTTTCTTT	TRBD1	NA	15	TRBV18	TRBJ1-1
CASSQAATPLQFF	TGTGCCAGCAGCCAAGCGGCAACACCGCTCCAATTCTTC	NA	NA	13	TRBV14	TRBJ2-1
CASSPIRRGGTEAFF	TGTGCCAGCAGCCCGATCAGGCGGGGGGGAACTGAAGCTTTCTTT	NA	NA	15	TRBV7-2	TRBJ1-1
CASSTGTSGTGELFF	TGTGCCAGCAGCACCGGGACTAGCGGGACCGGGGAGCTGTTTTTT	TRBD2	NA	15	TRBV7-3	TRBJ2-2
CASSPGGHQPQHF	TGTGCCAGCAGCCCGGGGGGGCATCAGCCCCAGCATTTT	NA	NA	13	TRBV6-6	TRBJ1-5
CASSRSGTRNEKLFF	TGTGCCAGCAGCCGCTCAGGTACCCGTAATGAAAAACTGTTTTTT	NA	NA	15	TRBV5-8	TRBJ1-4
CASSLQGGSLTGELFF	TGCGCCAGCAGCTTACAAGGTGGATCGCTGACCGGGGAGCTGTTTTTT	NA	NA	16	TRBV5-1	TRBJ2-2
CASSQTHSDTQYF	TGTGCCAGCAGCCAAACTCACAGTGATACGCAGTATTTT	NA	NA	13	TRBV9	TRBJ2-3
CASRSYYRGTNEKLFF	TGTGCCAGCAGATCCTACTACAGGGGAACTAATGAAAAACTGTTTTTT	TRBD1	NA	16	TRBV27	TRBJ1-4
CASSPDRLGVEQYF	TGTGCCAGCAGCCCGGACCGCCTCGGGGTGGAGCAGTACTTC	NA	once	14	TRBV7-3	TRBJ2-7
CSASRGPEAFF	TGCAGTGCTAGCAGGGGTCCTGAAGCTTTCTTT	NA	NA	11	TRBV20-1	TRBJ1-1
CASSPRAGNTEAFF	TGTGCCAGCAGCCCTCGGGCAGGGAACACTGAAGCTTTCTTT	NA	NA	14	TRBV7-3	TRBJ1-1
CASSSNPDRDWGNEQFF	TGTGCCAGCAGCTCAAACCCCGACAGGGATTGGGGAAATGAGCAGTTCTTC	TRBD1	once	17	TRBV7-9	TRBJ2-1
CATPKLASGRGLAQRGDTQYF	TGTGCCACCCCAAAACTCGCTAGCGGAAGAGGGCTTGCCCAAAGGGGAGATACGCAGTATTTT	TRBD2	once	21	TRBV2	TRBJ2-3
CASSPGTSGITDTQYF	TGTGCCAGCTCACCGGGAACTAGCGGGATCACAGATACGCAGTATTTT	TRBD2	once	16	TRBV18	TRBJ2-3
CASSYSLGTLNTEAFF	TGTGCCAGCAGTTACTCTTTGGGGACTCTGAACACTGAAGCTTTCTTT	NA	NA	16	TRBV6-5	TRBJ1-1
CASSSDWTVRSGKLFF	TGTGCCAGCAGTTCCGACTGGACAGTCCGATCCGGAAAACTGTTTTTT	NA	NA	16	TRBV6-5	TRBJ1-4
CASSLLGGWTSGYNEQFF	TGTGCCAGCAGCTTATTGGGAGGTTGGACTAGCGGCTACAATGAGCAGTTCTTC	TRBD2	once	18	TRBV7-9	TRBJ2-1
CATSSWTGFYEQYF	TGTGCCACCAGCAGCTGGACAGGGTTCTACGAGCAGTACTTC	TRBD1	NA	14	TRBV15	TRBJ2-7
CATLRLAGGVEQFF	TGTGCCACCCTCCGACTAGCGGGAGGTGTTGAGCAGTTCTTC	TRBD2	NA	14	TRBV28	TRBJ2-1
CASSQLRAGGIISQYF	TGCGCCAGCAGCCAGCTCCGCGCAGGGGGAATTATCTCGCAGTACTTC	TRBD1	once	16	TRBV4-3	TRBJ2-7
CRVGGKETQYF	TGCAGGGTCGGGGGAAAAGAGACCCAGTACTTC	NA	NA	11	TRBV29-1	TRBJ2-5
CSVANGASGSTDTQYF	TGCAGCGTCGCAAACGGGGCTAGCGGGAGCACAGATACGCAGTATTTT	TRBD2	NA	16	TRBV29-1	TRBJ2-3
CASSSEGSSGIGADTQYF	TGTGCCAGTAGTTCAGAGGGCTCTAGCGGGATAGGGGCAGATACGCAGTATTTT	TRBD2	NA	18	TRBV19	TRBJ2-3
CASSYGRANYGYTF	TGTGCCAGCAGTTACGGGAGGGCAAACTATGGCTACACCTTC	NA	once	14	TRBV6-5	TRBJ1-2
CASSSGQETQYF	TGCGCCAGCAGTTCGGGGCAAGAGACCCAGTACTTC	NA	NA	12	TRBV5-1	TRBJ2-5
CASQQQGRQYF	TGTGCCAGCCAACAACAAGGCCGGCAGTACTTC	NA	NA	11	TRBV6-1	TRBJ2-5
CASSDVWPLGYTF	TGTGCCAGCAGTGATGTTTGGCCTTTAGGCTACACCTTC	NA	NA	13	TRBV6-1	TRBJ1-2